The entry that follows covers one TCR beta chain sequence. What it binds is unknown. TCRdb keeps only in-frame clones here, not all; method: immunoSEQ multiplex PCR. The sample yields 40,000 or so clones, 65% to 85% seen once. This specimen comes from a study of a mutant IDH1 vaccine in newly diagnosed glioma. For the study at large: Radiotherapy alone preceded vaccination by 4-6 weeks; alternatively, vaccination started with temozolomide cycles.

Time point of the sample: week 23, last vaccination. The vaccine gave 300 ug of a 20-mer mutant IDH1 peptide subcutaneously per dose. The sequencing used PBMCs, collected from a glioma patient whose treatment included an IDH1 peptide vaccine. This clonotype originated in a woman between 18 and 30 years old with glioma. Some clones in this sample may be carry-over from other donors' samples.

The chain's CDR3 is CASSIDQPGGNGYTF. Here the CDR3 DNA reads TGTGCCAGTAGTATAGATCAGCCAGGGGGCAATGGCTACACCTTC. This chain uses TRBV19 with TRBJ1-2, with 8 bases matching TRBD1. CDR3 length equals 15 residues. J lost 6 bases, V lost 0 bases, and 6 bases had no gene match. Germline V gives CDR1 LNHDA, CDR2 SQIVND (reference sequence).